The clone carrying this T cell receptor (beta chain) appeared once. What it binds is not known. The sample belongs to a study of cytomegalovirus exposure and HLA in healthy donors. At the level of the study: The roughly 130 validation repertoires used the same platform as the 650 to 850 first-cohort repertoires (as reported by a later analysis). Study-level points and caveats: The finding came from a later analysis; first-cohort TCR clusters tended to co-occur in the roughly 120 validation repertoires. Some TCR beta chains (164 of them) were listed as cytomegalovirus-associated.

Germline CDR1 ENHRY, CDR2 SYGVKD. CDR3 size: 16 residues. V dropped 5 bases and J dropped 1 base, with 18 bases sitting between them. It was the approximately 130-subject validation cohort, separate from the approximately 620-subject first cohort, to which the donors belonged. The repertoire was sequenced with immunoSEQ multiplex PCR; TCRdb's copy has only in-frame clones and lacks some. The repertoire consists of 90,000 to 140,000 clones, with more than 85% occurring once and the leading ten covering approximately 4%. The sequenced sample was PBMCs. The chain employs TRBV10-3 and TRBJ2-7; D is perhaps TRBD1 (6 bases). This receptor was taken from a woman between 18 and 29 years old in good health and CMV-seropositive. The CDR3 sequence is CAISQGQGIGSYEQYF. CDR3 DNA sequence: TGTGCCATCAGTCAAGGCCAGGGGATCGGTTCCTACGAGCAGTACTTC.